This paragraph covers one T cell receptor (beta chain) sequence. Its specificity is unknown. This CDR3 contains 15 residues. Trimming shortened V by 0 bases and J by 0 bases, and 10 bases separated the two germline ends. Germline lookup yields CDR1 SGDLS and CDR2 YYNGEE. This specimen belongs to a study of T cell clonotyping in hematopoietic cell transplantation. Findings and caveats of the study: After transplant, recipient diversity fell while pathologically expanded clonotypes grew through day 180. Higher Inverse Simpson Index values in graft donor and pretransplant recipient predicted broader posttransplant TCR diversity. At the given depth, recipient repertoires were over 97% de novo clonotypes.

TCRdb's copy holds only in-frame clones and misses some; the assay was immunoSEQ multiplex PCR. The top ten hold roughly 14% of the sample, which has fewer than 25,000 clones, more than 60% seen once. This TCR came from a man in his sixties in good health. Some clones in this sample may be carry-over from other donors' samples. The sequenced material came from peripheral blood mononuclear cells. The chain combines TRBV9 with TRBJ2-7; tentatively, D is TRBD2 (6 bases). The CDR3 nucleotides are TGTGCCAGCAGCGTAGCCTGGGACTTCTCCTACGAGCAGTACTTC. Protein sequence: CASSVAWDFSYEQYF.